This T cell receptor (beta chain) was sequenced for a study of cytomegalovirus exposure and HLA in healthy donors. Across the whole study: Within an early data release were around 80 million unique TCRs drawn from HLA-typed donors.

Amplification used 60 Vbeta primers and 13 Jbeta primers. TCRdb's table, derived via immunoSEQ multiplex PCR, lists solely in-frame clones and lacks some. Counted here are under 250,000 clones, about 72% occurring once; the ten biggest clones make up less than 4.5%. In its sample, this clone was seen once. Its antigen is not identified. Findings of the study overall: Researchers counted around 170 TCR beta chains as cytomegalovirus-associated. As a later analysis revealed, most CMV-associated TCR beta chains appeared HLA-restricted. Confirmation in vitro established that a few CMV-associated chains were specific for CMV antigens.

The CDR3 has 16 residues. Trimming at V came to 0 bases and at J to 5 bases, leaving 9 bases not matched to a gene. Germline CDR1 SGHTA, CDR2 FQGNSA. The chain recombines TRBV7-2 with TRBJ2-5, with TRBD2 matching over 7 bases. This sequence was found in a male donor in good health and CMV-seronegative. Sequencing was done on a sample of PBMCs. The CDR3 DNA reads TGTGCCAGCAGCTTAGCGCGGGCGGGAGAGATGGAGACCCAGTACTTC. It translates to CASSLARAGEMETQYF.